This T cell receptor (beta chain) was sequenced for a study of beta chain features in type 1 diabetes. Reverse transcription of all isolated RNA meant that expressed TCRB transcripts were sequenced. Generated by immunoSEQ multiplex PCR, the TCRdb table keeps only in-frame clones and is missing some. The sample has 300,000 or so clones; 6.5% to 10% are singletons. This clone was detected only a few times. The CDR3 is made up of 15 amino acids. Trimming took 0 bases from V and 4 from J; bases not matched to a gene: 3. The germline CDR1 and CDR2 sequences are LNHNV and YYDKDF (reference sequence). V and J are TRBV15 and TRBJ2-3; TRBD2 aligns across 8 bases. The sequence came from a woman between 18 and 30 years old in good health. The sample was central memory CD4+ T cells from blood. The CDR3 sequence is CATSRDPLAADTQYF. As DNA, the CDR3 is TGTGCCACCAGCAGAGATCCACTAGCGGCAGATACGCAGTATTTT. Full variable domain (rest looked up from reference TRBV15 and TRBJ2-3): DAMVIQNPRYQVTQFGKPVTLSCSQTLNHNVMYWYQQKSSQAPKLLFHYYDKDFNNEADTPDNFQSRRPNTSFCFLDIRSPGLGDTAMYLCATSRDPLAADTQYFGPGTRLTVL.